Presented here are 14 T cell receptor beta chains from one specimen sequenced in a study of beta chain features in type 1 diabetes. The study reverse transcribed the entire isolated RNA, so it sequenced expressed TCRB transcripts. Sequencing used immunoSEQ multiplex PCR; TCRdb keeps in-frame clones, though not all of them. The sample shows 810,000 or so clones, around a sixth of them seen only once. Sequencing was carried out using naive CD4+ T cells from blood. The receptor set was obtained from a woman younger than 30 in good health.

The chain links TRBV4-2 to TRBJ1-3, with TRBD1 matching over 8 bases. CDR3 size: 16 residues. The germline V gene encodes CDR1 LGHNA and CDR2 YNFKEQ. With 0 bases clipped from V and 2 bases from J, the junction kept 3 bases outside the gene matches. CDR3 residues: CASSQDLTGAGNTIYF. The CDR3 DNA sequence: TGTGCCAGCAGCCAAGATCTGACAGGGGCTGGAAACACCATATATTTT.

A few counts support this clone. The chain recombines TRBV4-3 with TRBJ2-3; 14 nucleotides align to TRBD2. The CDR3 totals 16 residues. Germline trimming cut 3 bases from V and 8 bases from J; bases unmatched to any gene: 7. CDR1 and CDR2 from the germline V gene are LGHNA and YSLEER. DNA of the CDR3: TGCGCCAGCAGCCAGAGGGGACTAGCGGGAGTAGTTACGCAGTATTTT. This translates into CASSQRGLAGVVTQYF.

The V gene is TRBV6-5, the J gene TRBJ2-2, with TRBD2 matching 14 bases. The germline V gene has CDR1 MNHEY and CDR2 SVGAGI. With 5 bases clipped from V and 4 bases from J, the junction kept 0 bases outside the gene matches. This CDR3 has 15 residues. The CDR3: CASSGLAGGTGELFF. The CDR3 DNA sequence: TGTGCCAGCAGTGGACTAGCGGGAGGCACCGGGGAGCTGTTTTTT.

In its sample, this clone was seen a few times. The chain recombines TRBV9 with TRBJ2-3; D unresolved. The V gene lost 4 bases and the J gene lost 4 bases, with 7 bases spanning the gap. The CDR3 sequence is 12 residues long. Germline-derived CDR1 and CDR2 are SGDLS and YYNGEE. CDR3 nucleotide sequence: TGTGCCAGCAGCCGTTTCGCAGATACGCAGTATTTT. It codes for CASSRFADTQYF.

The chain joins TRBV11-2 to TRBJ2-5; perhaps D is TRBD1 or TRBD2 (5 bases each). The germline V gene has CDR1 SGHAT and CDR2 FQNNGV. The CDR3 loop spans 15 amino acids. V gave up 5 bases and J gave up 2 bases, with 15 bases separating them. CDR3 sequence reads: CASSLAGTVQETQYF. The CDR3 nucleotides read TGTGCCAGCAGCCTGGCTGGGACGGTACAAGAGACCCAGTACTTC.

In its sample, this clone was seen a few times. The J gene is TRBJ2-1, the V gene TRBV19, with 9 positions matching TRBD1. The length of the CDR3 is 18 residues. J gave up 5 bases and V 4 bases, and 15 bases lay outside the gene matches. Germline-derived CDR1 and CDR2 are LNHDA and SQIVND (reference sequence). CDR3 DNA: TGTGCCAGTAGTACGGGATTATGGAAGGACAGGGGTAACAATGAGCAGTTCTTC. It codes for CASSTGLWKDRGNNEQFF.

This clone was seen more than once but under ten times. CDR3 bases: TGCGCCAGCAGATCGGCGGGAACTAGCACAGATACGCAGTATTTT. It specifies CASRSAGTSTDTQYF. This chain connects TRBV10-2 to TRBJ2-3; D might be TRBD2 (6 bases). Trimming took off 6 bases at V and 0 bases at J, with 13 bases between the two ends. The CDR3 extends over 15 amino acids. The V gene's germline CDR1 is WSHSY and CDR2 SAAADI.

The DNA for the CDR3 is TGTGCCAGCAGCTTGAGTAGTAAAGAGACCCAGTACTTC. Its protein product is CASSLSSKETQYF. The chain combines TRBV5-4 with TRBJ2-5, with unresolved D. Trimming removed 1 base at V and 3 bases at J, with 7 bases between. This CDR3 has 13 amino acids. Germline V gives CDR1 SGHNT, CDR2 YYREEE (reference sequence).

This clone was counted only a few times. This chain uses TRBV5-1 with TRBJ2-5; the match to TRBD1 covers 7 bases. CDR1 is SGHRS and CDR2 is YFSETQ in the germline V gene. CDR3 length equals 15 residues. The V gene end was trimmed by 5 bases and the J gene end by 1 base; junction bases not matched to a gene: 8. Here the CDR3 reads CASRPGTVFQETQYF. CDR3 DNA: TGCGCCAGCAGGCCCGGGACAGTTTTCCAAGAGACCCAGTACTTC.

This clone was counted a few times. As DNA, the CDR3 is TGCGCCAGCAGCTCCCTGTCCGGGGAGGTCAACATTCAGTACTTC. Protein sequence: CASSSLSGEVNIQYF. The chain carries TRBV5-1 and TRBJ2-4; tentative D call: TRBD2 (6 bases). The CDR3 extends over 15 amino acids. Germline V gene sequence: CDR1 SGHRS, CDR2 YFSETQ. The V gene lost 3 bases and the J gene lost 7 bases, with 17 bases spanning the gap.

This clone was seen a handful of times. This chain connects TRBV2 to TRBJ2-2; D gene ambiguous. The germline V and J ends were trimmed by 7 bases and 6 bases, with 18 bases remaining between them. Per the germline V gene, CDR1 is SNHLY and CDR2 is FYNNEI. The CDR3 contains 15 residues. CDR3 in amino acids: CASKNGLPGAGELFF. CDR3 nucleotide sequence: TGTGCCAGCAAGAATGGCTTACCTGGGGCCGGGGAGCTGTTTTTT.

A few counts support this clone. Mismatch with germline at one junction end may stem from a read error. This chain joins TRBV4-1 and TRBJ1-2, with D possibly being TRBD1 (5 bases). The CDR3 is 15 residues long. Germline V gene data show CDR1 as MGHRA and CDR2 as YSYEKL. CDR3 DNA: TGCGCGAGCAGTAAACCGGGGGGTTTCCCCTACGGCTACACCTTC. This sequence encodes CASSKPGGFPYGYTF.

The chain links TRBV20-1 to TRBJ2-7; D remains ambiguous. Trimming stripped 0 bases from V and 12 bases from J, with 12 bases between. The germline CDR1 and CDR2 sequences are DFQATT and SNEGSKA (reference sequence). This CDR3 has 11 amino acids. The CDR3 spells CSARDPDVVYF. The CDR3 nucleotides are TGCAGTGCTAGAGATCCGGATGTGGTGTACTTC.

CDR3 amino acids: CSVEGAGVRDTQYF. The DNA of the CDR3 is TGCAGCGTTGAAGGGGCAGGGGTTAGAGATACGCAGTATTTT. The chain employs TRBV29-1 and TRBJ2-3; maybe TRBD1 (6 bases). The CDR3 is 14 residues long. Germline CDR1 and CDR2: SQVTM and ANQGSEA. V lost 1 base and J 5 bases, leaving 13 bases between the germline ends.